The 9 T cell receptor beta chains below all came from one sample that was sequenced in a study of blood T cell repertoires in COVID-19. Here immunoSEQ multiplex PCR was the method, and the copy in TCRdb shows in-frame clones only, minus some. Of 200,000 to 250,000 clones in the sample, 85% to 90% are singletons; the top ten hold 11%. Material for sequencing was peripheral blood. All receptors derive from a man in his fifties or sixties with COVID-19, enrolled during active disease.

The chain carries TRBV7-2 and TRBJ2-5, with D perhaps TRBD2 (5 bases). The V gene lost 7 bases and the J gene lost 5 bases, with 14 bases spanning the gap. The germline V gene encodes CDR1 SGHTA and CDR2 FQGNSA. The CDR3 covers 13 residues. The CDR3 sequence: CASKERRKETQYF. CDR3 coding DNA: TGTGCCAGCAAGGAACGGAGGAAGGAGACCCAGTACTTC.

This chain connects TRBV4-1 to TRBJ1-4, with 12 bases aligning to TRBD1. The CDR3 runs 16 residues. Germline trimming cut 4 bases from V and 7 bases from J; bases unmatched to any gene: 7. Germline assignment: CDR1 MGHRA and CDR2 YSYEKL. CDR3 amino acids: CASSLRDRGQGEKLFF. CDR3 DNA sequence: TGCGCCAGCAGCCTCCGGGACAGGGGGCAAGGTGAAAAACTGTTTTTT.

The genes are TRBV10-2 and TRBJ2-7; 10 nucleotides match TRBD1. Trimming at V came to 6 bases and at J to 7 bases, leaving 9 bases not matched to a gene. CDR3 length: 14 amino acids. CDR1 is WSHSY, CDR2 SAAADI, per germline. The CDR3 DNA sequence: TGCGCCAGCAGCGGAGGACAGGGGGTGGGTGAGCAGTACTTC. Amino acids: CASSGGQGVGEQYF.

The rearrangement joins TRBV11-1 to TRBJ2-5, with TRBD2 as a possible D gene (5 bases). Germline V gene lookup returns CDR1 SGHAT and CDR2 FQDESV (reference sequence). The CDR3 contains 14 residues. V dropped 3 bases and J dropped 2 bases, with 10 bases sitting between them. CDR3 nucleotides: TGTGCCAGCAGCTTCCGGACTCGGCAAGAGACCCAGTACTTC. Translated: CASSFRTRQETQYF. Full variable domain (missing parts from reference TRBV11-1 and TRBJ2-5): EAEVAQSPRYKITEKSQAVAFWCDPISGHATLYWYRQILGQGPELLVQFQDESVVDDSQLPKDRFSAERLKGVDSTLKIQPAELGDSAMYLCASSFRTRQETQYFGPGTRLLVL.

The chain couples TRBV12-3 or TRBV12-4 to TRBJ1-5; D is uncertain. The germline V and J ends were trimmed by 8 bases and 6 bases, with 14 bases remaining between them. This CDR3 is built from 13 residues. DNA of the CDR3: TGTGCCAGCGGGAGGTGGGCGGCTCAGCCCCAGCATTTT. Translating gives CASGRWAAQPQHF.

The chain combines TRBV28 with TRBJ1-5, with D possibly TRBD1 on 5 matching bases. The CDR3 covers 14 residues. Trimming cost V 4 bases and J 0 bases, with 7 bases left between them. Germline V gene sequence: CDR1 MDHEN, CDR2 SYDVKM. CDR3 residues: CASSSGYSNQPQHF. For the CDR3, the DNA is TGTGCCAGCAGTTCAGGGTATAGCAATCAGCCCCAGCATTTT.

Only one count was recorded for this clone. The rearrangement uses TRBV6-5 and TRBJ2-5, with 9 bases aligning to TRBD1. Trimming took 2 bases from V and 5 from J; bases not matched to a gene: 6. CDR3 length: 15 amino acids. Germline assignment: CDR1 MNHEY and CDR2 SVGAGI. Written as DNA, the CDR3 is TGTGCCAGCAGTTACAGGGGACAGGGCCAGGAGACCCAGTACTTC. It specifies CASSYRGQGQETQYF.

This clone was counted a single time. The chain has TRBV5-1 and TRBJ2-7, with D uncertain. V gave up 0 bases and J gave up 1 base, with 14 bases separating them. The CDR3 consists of 16 residues. Per germline, CDR1 SGHRS and CDR2 YFSETQ. As DNA, the CDR3 is TGCGCCAGCAGCTTGGAACCCCAAGCTAGGTCCTACGAGCAGTACTTC. Protein: CASSLEPQARSYEQYF.

This clone was detected only a few times. The chain is built from TRBV7-6 and TRBJ2-2, with D possibly being TRBD1 (5 bases). Germline assignment: CDR1 SGHVS and CDR2 FNYEAQ. V gave up 5 bases and J gave up 5 bases, with 15 bases separating them. CDR3 length: 15 amino acids. CDR3 in amino acids: CASSRRVGKTGELFF. In DNA form, the CDR3 reads TGTGCCAGCAGCCGCAGGGTTGGGAAAACCGGGGAGCTGTTTTTT. The entire variable domain, with the rest obtained from reference TRBV7-6 and TRBJ2-2, is as follows: GAGVSQSPRYKVTKRGQDVALRCDPISGHVSLYWYRQALGQGPEFLTYFNYEAQQDKSGLPNDRFSAERPEGSISTLTIQRTEQRDSAMYRCASSRRVGKTGELFFGEGSRLTVL.